One sample yielded the 4 T cell receptor beta chains listed below, sequenced in a study of T cell responses to AZD1222 COVID-19 vaccine. Assay used: immunoSEQ multiplex PCR; TCRdb lists only in-frame clones, some missing. The data contain a few hundred thousand clones, roughly 93% of them singletons. Sequencing used peripheral blood, obtained on day 0 of AZD1222 vaccination. These receptors all come from an adult in good health.

This rearrangement joins TRBV9 to TRBJ1-6, with TRBD1 identical over 8 bases. Germline CDR1 SGDLS, CDR2 YYNGEE. The CDR3 covers 15 residues. The V and J ends lost 2 bases and 7 bases, in that order; junction bases with no gene match: 5. The CDR3 region is CASSVQGAPNSPLHF. The CDR3 DNA is TGTGCCAGCAGCGTCCAGGGGGCTCCAAATTCACCCCTCCACTTT. Together with reference TRBV9 and TRBJ1-6, the CDR3 gives the full variable domain: DSGVTQTPKHLITATGQRVTLRCSPRSGDLSVYWYQQSLDQGLQFLIQYYNGEERAKGNILERFSAQQFPDLHSELNLSSLELGDSALYFCASSVQGAPNSPLHFGNGTRLTVT.

The chain has TRBV7-2 and TRBJ1-6; maybe TRBD1 (5 bases). The ends were cut back, 5 bases at V and 7 bases at J, with 12 bases in the middle. The CDR3 covers 14 residues. The V gene's germline CDR1 is SGHTA and CDR2 FQGNSA. This chain's CDR3 is CASSPMGGNSPLHF. CDR3 in DNA: TGTGCCAGCAGCCCCATGGGGGGGAATTCACCCCTCCACTTT.

The rearrangement joins TRBV14 to TRBJ2-7; TRBD2 matches at 10 bases. CDR1 and CDR2 from the germline V gene are SGHDN and FVKESK. Unmatched junction bases numbered 5, after V lost 0 bases and J lost 3 bases. The CDR3 is 16 amino acids. The DNA for the CDR3 is TGTGCCAGCAGCCAAGATAGACTAGCGGGCCTCTACGAGCAGTACTTC. This gives the protein CASSQDRLAGLYEQYF.

The chain uses TRBV18 and TRBJ1-1; 7 bases align to TRBD1. Germline-derived CDR1 and CDR2 are KGHSH and LQKENI. This CDR3 spans 14 amino acids. V was clipped by 6 bases and J by 5 bases; unmatched bases: 9. CDR3 nucleotides: TGTGCCAGCTCGGCTGACAGGGTGGGGACTGAAGCTTTCTTT. Translating gives CASSADRVGTEAFF.